This record looks at one T cell receptor beta chain sequence and its context. This sample was taken from a study of blood T cell repertoires in COVID-19. In the study overall: Specimens from acute and convalescent COVID-19 originated in the United States, Italy and Spain. T cells, B-cell-depleted T cells, or PBMCs supplied cDNA or gDNA.

Under the authors' procedure: Reference gene primers were amplified, and this amplification served to estimate nucleated cell counts. TCRdb keeps only in-frame clones here, not all; method: immunoSEQ multiplex PCR. V, J and clone size reflect that table, while D and trimming were determined from the DNA. Among some 16,000 clones, roughly 86% were seen once, and the ten largest hold 10% to 15%. Per the germline V gene, CDR1 is LNHDA and CDR2 is SQIVND (reference sequence). J was trimmed by 5 bases and V by 4 bases; bases with no gene match: 8. This CDR3 comprises 15 residues. The clonotype was recovered from a human donor in a cohort sampled during active COVID-19. V gene TRBV19 combines with J gene TRBJ2-5; 9 bases fit TRBD1. Sequencing was carried out using peripheral blood. In DNA form, the CDR3 reads TGTGCCAGTAGTAGGTGGACAGGGGCGACGGAGACCCAGTACTTC. Translated: CASSRWTGATETQYF.